Each of the 29 T cell receptor beta chains below was sequenced from the same sample in a study of blood T cell repertoires in COVID-19. Method: immunoSEQ multiplex PCR; TCRdb's copy keeps in-frame clones and lacks some. Here the sample spans tens of thousands of clones, about four fifths being singletons. Sequenced sample: peripheral blood. These TCRs come from a man over 45 with acute or convalescent COVID-19.

The chain carries TRBV24-1 and TRBJ2-5, with 7 bases identical to TRBD1. CDR3 length: 16 residues. The V segment lost 4 bases and the J segment 3 bases; nucleotides outside the gene matches: 10. Germline V gene sequence: CDR1 KGHDR, CDR2 SFDVKD. The CDR3 DNA reads as TGTGCCACCAGTGAAAAAGGGGACAGACCTAAAGAGACCCAGTACTTC. Translation: CATSEKGDRPKETQYF.

As DNA, the CDR3 is TGTGCCAGCAGCTCTTCAGCGGGAGGGAACACAGATACGCAGTATTTT. As protein: CASSSSAGGNTDTQYF. V is TRBV7-9 and J is TRBJ2-3; 10 positions agree with TRBD2. CDR1 is SEHNR, CDR2 FQNEAQ, per germline (reference sequence). This CDR3 region has 16 residues. Trimming cost V 4 bases and J 2 bases; bases outside gene matches: 6.

The CDR3 DNA follows: TGTGCCAGCAGCCACGACAGGGAGGCCGGGGAGCTGTTTTTT. Protein sequence: CASSHDREAGELFF. The chain is built from TRBV7-2 and TRBJ2-2; TRBD1 might be the D (7 bases). This CDR3 comprises 14 residues. Per the germline V gene, CDR1 is SGHTA and CDR2 is FQGNSA. V was cut by 5 bases and J by 6 bases, with 13 bases left in between.

The chain combines TRBV24-1 with TRBJ2-3, with 8 bases identical to TRBD1. The germline V gene has CDR1 KGHDR and CDR2 SFDVKD. V shed 4 bases and J 4 bases; nucleotides not matched to a gene: 9. The length of the CDR3 is 16 residues. CDR3 nucleotide sequence: TGTGCCACCAGTGACAATACCCGACAGGGGTCAGATACGCAGTATTTT. It yields the protein CATSDNTRQGSDTQYF.

This clone came up a few times. This sequence joins TRBV19 and TRBJ2-3; TRBD2 matches 7 bases. The CDR3 runs to 15 residues. CDR1 is LNHDA, CDR2 SQIVND, per germline (reference sequence). V lost 5 bases to trimming and J lost 1 base; unmatched junction nucleotides: 6. CDR3 protein: CASSERLAGTDTQYF. Written as DNA, the CDR3 is TGTGCCAGTAGTGAAAGGCTAGCGGGCACAGATACGCAGTATTTT.

The chain has TRBV2 and TRBJ2-5; 15 bases line up with TRBD2. There are 16 residues in the CDR3. From germline, CDR1 is SNHLY and CDR2 FYNNEI. After removal of 6 bases from V and 4 bases from J, the junction contained 6 bases not matched to a gene. The DNA for the CDR3 is TGTGCCAGCAGGGGACTAGCGGGGGGTTACGGAGAGACCCAGTACTTC. It encodes CASRGLAGGYGETQYF. The full variable domain, rest sourced from reference TRBV2 and TRBJ2-5, is EPEVTQTPSHQVTQMGQEVILRCVPISNHLYFYWYRQILGQKVEFLVSFYNNEISEKSEIFDDQFSVERPDGSNFTLKIRSTKLEDSAMYFCASRGLAGGYGETQYFGPGTRLLVL.

The CDR3 region is CASSLGIGNSPLHF. The CDR3 region has the DNA TGTGCCAGCAGCTTGGGCATTGGGAATTCACCCCTCCACTTT. The chain uses TRBV7-3 and TRBJ1-6, with D uncertain. The V end lost 3 bases, the J end lost 7 bases, and 10 bases lay between the germline ends. Looked up from germline, CDR1 is SGHTA and CDR2 is FQGTGA. CDR3 length: 14 residues.

Only one count was recorded for this clone. The chain's CDR3 is CASSRPGLADEQYF. DNA of the CDR3: TGTGCCAGCAGCCGACCGGGACTAGCCGACGAGCAGTACTTC. The chain carries TRBV28 and TRBJ2-7; 9 bases agree with TRBD2. Trimming cost V 6 bases and J 5 bases; bases outside gene matches: 8. CDR1 is MDHEN and CDR2 is SYDVKM in the germline V gene. The CDR3 runs 14 residues.

The chain recombines TRBV5-1 with TRBJ2-7, with TRBD1 matching 7 bases. This CDR3 spans 11 amino acids. The ends lost 8 bases at V and 5 bases at J; junction bases unmatched: 4. Per germline, CDR1 SGHRS and CDR2 YFSETQ. Written as DNA, the CDR3 is TGCGCCAGGGACAGGTTCCACGAGCAGTACTTC. Protein: CARDRFHEQYF. The full variable domain, in which reference TRBV5-1 and TRBJ2-7 provide the parts outside the CDR3, is KAGVTQTPRYLIKTRGQQVTLSCSPISGHRSVSWYQQTPGQGLQFLFEYFSETQRNKGNFPGRFSGRQFSNSRSEMNVSTLELGDSALYLCARDRFHEQYFGPGTRLTVT.

The rearrangement links TRBV5-1 to TRBJ1-2; a weak D match, TRBD1 (5 bases). CDR1 is SGHRS and CDR2 is YFSETQ in the germline V gene. CDR3 length: 14 amino acids. V was clipped by 1 base and J by 6 bases, with 13 bases between them. CDR3 bases: TGCGCCAGCAGCTTGTTGGCGGGGGTTGATGGCTACACCTTC. Protein: CASSLLAGVDGYTF.

The CDR3 nucleotides are TGTGCCAGCCTAAGTATGAACACTGAAGCTTTCTTT. Translating it yields CASLSMNTEAFF. The V gene is TRBV6-6, the J gene TRBJ1-1; no reliable D call. V was trimmed by 8 bases and J by 0 bases, leaving 7 bases between them. This CDR3 contains 12 residues. Germline assignment: CDR1 MNHNY and CDR2 SVGAGI (reference sequence).

The chain links TRBV5-1 to TRBJ2-3; 8 bases are shared with TRBD2. Germline CDR1 reads SGHRS; CDR2 reads YFSETQ. This CDR3 spans 19 amino acids. V dropped 0 bases and J dropped 8; count of bases not matched to a gene: 20. The CDR3 is CASSLAGLLPGLAGSTQYF. CDR3 DNA: TGCGCCAGCAGCTTGGCAGGGCTACTCCCCGGGTTAGCGGGGTCTACGCAGTATTTT.

V gene TRBV9 combines with J gene TRBJ1-3, with 7 bases identical to TRBD1. CDR3 length equals 16 residues. From germline, CDR1 is SGDLS and CDR2 YYNGEE. V dropped 3 bases and J dropped 3; count of bases not matched to a gene: 9. Here the CDR3 DNA reads TGTGCCAGCAGCGACCCAGGGGGATCCATTGGAAACACCATATATTTT. Its protein product is CASSDPGGSIGNTIYF.

V is TRBV24-1 and J is TRBJ2-7, with 10 nucleotides matching TRBD1. CDR3 length: 15 residues. Germline V gives CDR1 KGHDR, CDR2 SFDVKD. J lost 5 bases, V lost 4 bases, and 7 bases had no gene match. This CDR3 is CATSDYDRGRNEQYF. CDR3 coding DNA: TGTGCCACCAGTGACTACGACAGGGGGCGGAACGAGCAGTACTTC.

This chain joins TRBV19 and TRBJ1-1, with a possible D match to TRBD1 (5 bases). CDR1 LNHDA and CDR2 SQIVND come from the germline V gene (reference sequence). The CDR3 spans 12 residues. Trimming removed 8 bases from V and 0 bases from J, with 7 bases in between. The CDR3 protein is CASQGLNTEAFF. DNA of the CDR3: TGTGCCAGTCAGGGCCTGAACACTGAAGCTTTCTTT.

The rearrangement uses TRBV29-1 and TRBJ1-2; TRBD1 matches at 7 bases. With 4 bases clipped from V and 7 bases from J, the junction kept 9 bases outside the gene matches. This CDR3 is 13 amino acids long. The germline gives CDR1 SQVTM, CDR2 ANQGSEA. In DNA, the CDR3 is TGCAGCGTTGCCAAAGAGGGGGCGGGTGGCTACACCTTC. Translation: CSVAKEGAGGYTF.

The sample holds a few counts of this clone. V is TRBV21-1 and J is TRBJ1-6. TRBV21-1 is flagged as a pseudogene. The CDR3 spans 12 residues. The CDR3 loop reads CASGGGRSPLHF. For the CDR3, the DNA is TGTGCCAGCGGGGGGGGGAGGTCACCCCTCCACTTT.

As DNA, the CDR3 is TGTGCCAGCAGCTTAGAGGGAGGCGCCTCCTACGAGCAGTACTTC. The encoded protein is CASSLEGGASYEQYF. The chain uses TRBV7-8 and TRBJ2-7; D might be TRBD2 (6 bases). With 1 base removed from V and 0 bases from J, the gap between germline ends came to 10 bases. CDR1 is SGHVS and CDR2 is FQNEAQ in the germline V gene. This CDR3 spans 15 amino acids.

The chain is built from TRBV3-1 (or the pseudogene TRBV3-2) and TRBJ2-7; D gene uncertain. The germline gives CDR1 LGHDT, CDR2 YNNKEL (reference sequence). The CDR3 length is 16 residues. V gave up 4 bases and J gave up 0 bases, with 16 bases separating them. The CDR3 here is CASSLRPSATSYEQYF. Here the CDR3 DNA reads TGTGCCAGCAGCCTAAGGCCCAGCGCCACCTCCTACGAGCAGTACTTC.

The chain is built from TRBV2 and TRBJ1-2, with D hard to call. The CDR3 loop spans 14 amino acids. Trimming removed 3 bases at V and 1 base at J, with 9 bases between. The germline CDR1 and CDR2 sequences are SNHLY and FYNNEI. The CDR3 region has the DNA TGTGCCAGCAGTGAGGTCGGGGATAACTATGGCTACACCTTC. Its protein product is CASSEVGDNYGYTF.

The chain links TRBV6-5 to TRBJ2-7; TRBD2 agrees at 13 bases. The CDR3 has 13 amino acids. Per germline, CDR1 MNHEY and CDR2 SVGAGI. Unmatched junction bases numbered 8, after V lost 11 bases and J lost 7 bases. The CDR3 loop is CASRGLAGNEQYF. The CDR3 DNA sequence: TGTGCCTCCAGGGGACTAGCGGGAAATGAGCAGTACTTC.

The CDR3 spells CATSDWTSGRFTDTQYF. In DNA, the CDR3 is TGTGCCACCAGTGATTGGACTAGCGGGAGGTTCACAGATACGCAGTATTTT. J is TRBJ2-3 and V is TRBV24-1, with 14 bases aligning to TRBD2. The germline gives CDR1 KGHDR, CDR2 SFDVKD. V trimming: 2 bases; J trimming: 2 bases; junction bases outside the gene matches: 2. The CDR3 consists of 17 residues.

The chain recombines TRBV29-1 with TRBJ1-1, with 8 bases matching TRBD1. Germline V gene data show CDR1 as SQVTM and CDR2 as ANQGSEA. CDR3 length: 12 amino acids. V shed 6 bases, J shed 3 bases, and the junction held 3 bases outside the gene matches. The CDR3 region is CSVATGDTEAFF. Written as DNA, the CDR3 is TGCAGCGTAGCGACAGGGGACACTGAAGCTTTCTTT.

This clone has a handful of counts. The rearrangement uses TRBV19 and TRBJ1-5; no reliable D call. Germline lookup yields CDR1 LNHDA and CDR2 SQIVND (reference sequence). The CDR3 spans 13 residues. V lost 1 base, J lost 7 bases, and 8 bases lay in between. The CDR3 loop reads CASSIAPGQPQHF. As DNA, the CDR3 is TGTGCCAGTAGTATAGCCCCCGGGCAGCCCCAGCATTTT.

The chain joins TRBV28 to TRBJ1-6; TRBD1 aligns across 7 bases. In germline, CDR1 is MDHEN, CDR2 SYDVKM. There are 12 residues in the CDR3. V lost 8 bases, J lost 8 bases, and 3 bases stayed unmatched. This chain's CDR3 is CASRQGHSPLHF. CDR3 nucleotide sequence: TGTGCCAGCCGACAGGGTCATTCACCCCTCCACTTT.

This clone was recorded only once. The chain joins TRBV5-1 to TRBJ2-7; TRBD2 agrees at 11 bases. Germline V CDR1 and CDR2: SGHRS, YFSETQ. The junction had 7 bases not matched to a gene; V was cut back by 4 bases and J by 1 base. The CDR3 runs 16 residues. The CDR3 DNA reads TGCGCCAGCAGCCTACTAATAGCGGGGGGGTCCTACGAGCAGTACTTC. Translation: CASSLLIAGGSYEQYF.

V usage is TRBV2 and J usage is TRBJ1-4, with 9 bases lining up with TRBD1. CDR3 size: 15 residues. Germline V gives CDR1 SNHLY, CDR2 FYNNEI. Trimming took 6 bases from V and 6 from J; bases not matched to a gene: 8. In DNA, the CDR3 is TGTGCCAGCAGGTTGGGACAGGGCTATTATGAAAAACTGTTTTTT. Translating gives CASRLGQGYYEKLFF.

This chain connects TRBV3-1 (or the pseudogene TRBV3-2) to TRBJ2-3, with 8 bases aligning to TRBD2. Trimming cost V 0 bases and J 1 base; bases outside gene matches: 6. The CDR3 is 17 residues long. The germline V gene has CDR1 LGHDT and CDR2 YNNKEL (reference sequence). CDR3 DNA sequence: TGTGCCAGCAGCCAAGATCACTTAGCGGGACGCACAGATACGCAGTATTTT. Translating it yields CASSQDHLAGRTDTQYF.

This clone came up once. V and J are TRBV11-2 and TRBJ2-7; tentatively, D is TRBD2 (6 bases). V lost 5 bases to trimming and J lost 3 bases, with 20 bases between them. Germline-derived CDR1 and CDR2 are SGHAT and FQNNGV. The CDR3 length is 16 residues. The CDR3 region has the DNA TGTGCCAGCAGCCGCCTGATAGGAGGGAGGCACTACGAGCAGTACTTC. Its protein product is CASSRLIGGRHYEQYF.